This TCR beta chain was retrieved from a study of blood T cells in healthy people across ages. Remarks on this clonotype: Its antigen is undetermined.

Overall study findings and caveats: What prevented conclusive comparison of naive and antigen-experienced cells was that PBMCs were unsorted.

Germline loops: CDR1 LNHNV, CDR2 YYDKDF (reference sequence). J gave up 3 bases and V 0 bases, and 4 bases lay outside the gene matches. The CDR3 extends over 16 amino acids. Using a J-beta primer mix together with a sample-barcoded 5' primer, a second PCR was run for about 6 to 12 cycles. Every cDNA was tagged by a template-switch adaptor with 12 random nucleotides. TCRdb independently ran MiXCR on the 5' RACE reads; one entry per CDR3 protein. The sample lists roughly 1.5 million distinct CDR3 sequences, approximately 43% occurring once. The chain carries TRBV15 and TRBJ2-3, with TRBD2 matching over 9 bases. Specimen: blood. The source is a woman aged 18-29 years in good health. The CDR3 is CATSRDRAGGTDTQYF. In DNA form, the CDR3 reads TGTGCCACCAGCAGAGATCGGGCGGGGGGGACAGATACGCAGTATTTT.